These T cell receptor beta chains were read from a single sample in a study of cytomegalovirus exposure and HLA in healthy donors. Sequencing used immunoSEQ multiplex PCR; TCRdb keeps in-frame clones, though not all of them. The profile shows 150,000 to 200,000 clones, roughly 86% of them singletons. Input material: PBMCs. Source of these receptors: a woman between 18 and 29 years old in good health and CMV-seropositive. Each CDR3 is given with its conserved first and last residue. Each record gives: D gene, J gene, V gene, CDR3 DNA, CDR3 protein. A D gene is named only where the DNA matches it firmly.

D: NA; J: TRBJ2-7; V: TRBV5-1; DNA: TGCGCCAGCAGCCCTAGCAGCGGACTAACCTACGAGCAGTACTTC; CDR3: CASSPSSGLTYEQYF
D: TRBD2; J: TRBJ2-7; V: TRBV5-1; DNA: TGCGCCAGCAGCTTGCCTAGGGTGGGCGGGAGTTTCTCCTACGAGCAGTACTTC; CDR3: CASSLPRVGGSFSYEQYF
D: NA; J: TRBJ2-2; V: TRBV14; DNA: TGTGCCAGCAGCCAAGTCAGGGGCACCGGGGAGCTGTTTTTT; CDR3: CASSQVRGTGELFF
D: NA; J: TRBJ2-1; V: TRBV5-1; DNA: TGCGCCAGCAGCTTGGGGGCGGGTAGCTCCTACAATGAGCAGTTCTTC; CDR3: CASSLGAGSSYNEQFF
D: TRBD2; J: TRBJ2-7; V: TRBV10-2; DNA: TGCGCCAGCAGTGAGACTAGCGACCTATACGAGCAGTACTTC; CDR3: CASSETSDLYEQYF
D: NA; J: TRBJ2-7; V: TRBV20-1; DNA: TGCAGTGCTAGTGGAGGCGAGCAGTACTTC; CDR3: CSASGGEQYF
D: NA; J: TRBJ2-7; V: TRBV29-1; DNA: TGCAGCGTTGGTGTTCAGGGTCGGGTCTACGAGCAGTACTTC; CDR3: CSVGVQGRVYEQYF
D: TRBD1; J: TRBJ2-7; V: TRBV11-2; DNA: TGTGCCAGCGGGACAGGGTCCCCCGAGCAGTACTTC; CDR3: CASGTGSPEQYF
D: NA; J: TRBJ1-2; V: TRBV19; DNA: TGTGCCAGTAGTATGGGGGGAGCAGGCAGGAACTATGGCTACACCTTC; CDR3: CASSMGGAGRNYGYTF
D: TRBD1; J: TRBJ2-2; V: TRBV28; DNA: TGTGCCAGCAGATCTCCCGGACAGGGAGGCGACACCGGGGAGCTGTTTTTT; CDR3: CASRSPGQGGDTGELFF